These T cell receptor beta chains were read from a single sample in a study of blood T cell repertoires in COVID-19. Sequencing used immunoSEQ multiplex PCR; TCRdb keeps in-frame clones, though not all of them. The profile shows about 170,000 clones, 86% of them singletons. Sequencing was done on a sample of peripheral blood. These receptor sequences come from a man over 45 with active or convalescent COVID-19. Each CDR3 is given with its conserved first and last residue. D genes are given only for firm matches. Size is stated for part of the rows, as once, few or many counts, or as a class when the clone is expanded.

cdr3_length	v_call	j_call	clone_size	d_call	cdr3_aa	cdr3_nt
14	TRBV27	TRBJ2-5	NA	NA	CASSPDRFVETQYF	TGTGCCAGCAGTCCGGACAGATTCGTGGAGACCCAGTACTTC
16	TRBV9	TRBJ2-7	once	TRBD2	CASSAAASGLGLEQYF	TGTGCCAGCAGCGCAGCTGCTAGCGGCCTAGGGCTCGAGCAGTACTTC
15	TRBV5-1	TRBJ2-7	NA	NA	CASSGGQGGSYEQYF	TGCGCCAGCAGCGGCGGACAAGGGGGATCCTACGAGCAGTACTTC
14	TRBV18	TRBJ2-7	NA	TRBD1	CASSQDRVGYEQYF	TGTGCCAGCTCACAAGACAGGGTAGGCTACGAGCAGTACTTC
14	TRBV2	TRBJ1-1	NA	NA	CASTEQGSPTEAFF	TGTGCCAGCACGGAACAGGGTTCGCCCACTGAAGCTTTCTTT
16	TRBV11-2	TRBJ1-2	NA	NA	CASSPRSSRGNYGYTF	TGTGCCAGCAGCCCAAGGTCGTCGCGGGGTAACTATGGCTACACCTTC
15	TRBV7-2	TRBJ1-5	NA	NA	CASNPGSFSNQPQHF	TGTGCCAGCAACCCGGGGAGCTTCAGCAATCAGCCCCAGCATTTT
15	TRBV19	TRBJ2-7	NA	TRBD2	CASSVSGRPTYEQYF	TGTGCCAGTAGTGTTAGCGGGAGGCCCACCTACGAGCAGTACTTC
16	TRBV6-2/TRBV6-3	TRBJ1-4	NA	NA	CASSPGRVGLNEKLFF	TGTGCCAGCAGTCCAGGGAGGGTGGGCCTTAATGAAAAACTGTTTTTT
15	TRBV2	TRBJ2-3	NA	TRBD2	CASSDDSGGTDTQYF	TGTGCCAGCAGTGACGACAGCGGGGGCACAGATACGCAGTATTTT